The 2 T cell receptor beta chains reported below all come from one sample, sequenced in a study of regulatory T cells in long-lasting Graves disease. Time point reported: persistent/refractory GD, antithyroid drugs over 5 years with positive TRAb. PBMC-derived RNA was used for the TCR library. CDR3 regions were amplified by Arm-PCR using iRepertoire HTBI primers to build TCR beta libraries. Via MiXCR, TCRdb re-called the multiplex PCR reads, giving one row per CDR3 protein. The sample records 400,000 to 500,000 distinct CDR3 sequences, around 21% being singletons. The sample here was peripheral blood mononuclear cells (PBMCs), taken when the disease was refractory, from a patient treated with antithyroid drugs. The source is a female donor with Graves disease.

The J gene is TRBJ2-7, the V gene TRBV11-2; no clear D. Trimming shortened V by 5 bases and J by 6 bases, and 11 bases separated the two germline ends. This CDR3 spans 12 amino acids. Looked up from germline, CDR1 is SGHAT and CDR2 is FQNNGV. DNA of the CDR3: TGTGCCAGCAGCCCCTCCTTTGTCGAGCAGTACTTC. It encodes CASSPSFVEQYF.

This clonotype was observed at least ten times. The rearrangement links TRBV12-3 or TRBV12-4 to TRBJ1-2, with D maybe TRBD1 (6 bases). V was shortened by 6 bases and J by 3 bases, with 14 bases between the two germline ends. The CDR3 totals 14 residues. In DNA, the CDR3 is TGTGCCAGCAGCCCCAGCAGGGGTGACTATGGCTACACCTTC. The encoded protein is CASSPSRGDYGYTF.